A selection of T cell receptor beta chains follows, all from one sample in a study of blood T cell repertoires in COVID-19. Assay: immunoSEQ multiplex PCR; the TCRdb copy retains only in-frame clones and omits some. The sample has 250,000 to 300,000 clones, around 81% seen once. Input material: peripheral blood. All receptors derive from a woman between 55 and 75 years old with active or convalescent COVID-19. Each CDR3 is given with its conserved first and last residue. The D gene is left open where the match is weak. Rows give clone size only sometimes, using once, few, many, or a class for an expanded clone.

V	size	J	D	DNA	CDR3
TRBV10-3	-	TRBJ1-1	TRBD1	TGTGCCAAAAGGGACAGCATGAACACTGAAGCTTTCTTT	CAKRDSMNTEAFF
TRBV10-2	-	TRBJ2-2	TRBD2	TGCGCCAGCAGTGAGCTCGGGGTAGCGGGTGTCGGGGAGCTGTTTTTT	CASSELGVAGVGELFF
TRBV7-2	few	TRBJ1-2	TRBD1	TGTGCCAGTTTGGGACAGGGGCACTATGGCTACACCTTC	CASLGQGHYGYTF
TRBV11-2	-	TRBJ2-4	TRBD1	TGTGCCAGCAGCTTGAGGGACAGGGGAACCAAAAACATTCAGTACTTC	CASSLRDRGTKNIQYF
TRBV4-1	-	TRBJ1-5	TRBD1	TGCGCCAGCACCCCCGGGACAGGGGGCTATCAGCCCCAGCATTTT	CASTPGTGGYQPQHF
TRBV7-2	few	TRBJ2-7	TRBD2	TGTGCCAGCAGCTCGACTAGCGGGGGTGGGTACGAGCAGTACTTC	CASSSTSGGGYEQYF
TRBV7-2	-	TRBJ1-4	TRBD1	TGTGCCAGCAGCTTACAGGGGGCCGGAGGTGAAAAACTGTTTTTT	CASSLQGAGGEKLFF
TRBV14	-	TRBJ2-7	TRBD2	TGTGCCAGCAGCCACCTACCTTTCAGACTAGCGGGGGACTTTATAACCTACGAGCAGTACTTC	CASSHLPFRLAGDFITYEQYF
TRBV3-1/TRBV3-2	-	TRBJ2-2	-	TGTGCCAGCAGCCAACTACGTACCATCGGGGAGCTGTTTTTT	CASSQLRTIGELFF
TRBV7-9	-	TRBJ2-2	-	TGTGCCAGCAGCTTAGCGCCCGGGGTATGGAACACCGGGGAGCTGTTTTTT	CASSLAPGVWNTGELFF
TRBV6-5	-	TRBJ2-2	TRBD2	TGTGCCAGCAGACGGGACCCGCGGGGGGCCGGGGAGCTGTTTTTT	CASRRDPRGAGELFF
TRBV6-1	-	TRBJ1-3	-	TGTGCCAGCAGTGTAGGCCTCAGGTTCAACTCTGGAAACACCATATATTTT	CASSVGLRFNSGNTIYF
TRBV19	few	TRBJ1-2	-	TGTGCCAGTACCGAAAGAGCTAACTATGGCTACACCTTC	CASTERANYGYTF
TRBV4-2	-	TRBJ1-2	TRBD1	TGTGCCAGCAGCCAACAGGGGGCGCGAGGCTACACCTTC	CASSQQGARGYTF
TRBV19	-	TRBJ1-2	-	TGTGCCAGTAGCTCCTCCGGACAGTTTGGCTACACCTTC	CASSSSGQFGYTF
TRBV4-3	-	TRBJ1-2	-	TGCGCCAGCAGCCCTTGGGACACCGCTAACTATGGCTACACCTTC	CASSPWDTANYGYTF
TRBV5-5	-	TRBJ2-7	TRBD2	TGTGCCAGCAGCTTTACCGGGACTAGCGGGGGGATCGGGTACTTC	CASSFTGTSGGIGYF
TRBV5-4	-	TRBJ2-5	TRBD1	TGTGCCAGCAGCTTGGCTGTGGGACAGGGAGAGACCCAGTACTTC	CASSLAVGQGETQYF
TRBV24-1	once	TRBJ1-2	-	TGTGCCACCAGTGATTTCGACACCTCGCGTTGCTACACCTTC	CATSDFDTSRCYTF
TRBV3-1/TRBV3-2	-	TRBJ2-1	TRBD2	TGTGCCAGCAGTCAAGTCGTGACTAGCCGAAACAATGAGCAGTTCTTC	CASSQVVTSRNNEQFF
TRBV19	-	TRBJ2-5	TRBD1	TGTGCCAGTAGCCTCCGGACAGGGGGCAAAGAGACCCAGTACTTC	CASSLRTGGKETQYF
TRBV19	-	TRBJ2-2	-	TGTGCCAGTAGCCTCCAGGGAACCGGGGAGCTGTTTTTT	CASSLQGTGELFF